This T cell receptor (beta chain) is drawn from a study of metastatic and nonmetastatic thyroid tumors. The wider study: The comparison covered peripheral blood and tumor or nodule tissue in malignant and benign thyroid patients.

Study-level results: According to reports, the diversity of TCR beta was significantly higher in malignant thyroid tumors than in benign nodules, and this held in both blood and tumor samples.

Thyroid surgery was performed in patients who had received no treatment beforehand. This clone has a count of ten or more. Its target is unknown. TCRdb reanalyzed the PCR reads with MiXCR. The data contain tens of thousands of clones, 15% of them singletons. This CDR3 comprises 10 residues. The germline gives CDR1 DFQATT, CDR2 SNEGSKA (reference sequence). V lost 5 bases to trimming and J lost 4 bases, with 5 bases between them. The rearrangement links TRBV20-1 to TRBJ1-2; D is ambiguous. The clonotype originates from a male donor with papillary thyroid cancer or a benign thyroid nodule (not recorded which). Some clones in this sample may be carry-over from other donors' samples. Source material: blood. The CDR3 bases are TGCAGTGCTCCCTTCTATGGCTACACCTTC. This gives the protein CSAPFYGYTF.